This entry lists 13 T cell receptor beta chains sequenced from one sample in a study of cytomegalovirus exposure and HLA in healthy donors. A multiplex PCR was run with 60 Vbeta primers and 13 Jbeta primers. Using immunoSEQ multiplex PCR, the repertoire was profiled, and TCRdb retains in-frame clones only, with some absent. The sample lists roughly 45,000 clones, 60% to 80% occurring once. Sequencing was done on a sample of PBMCs. These receptors all stem from a man aged 25-40 years in good health and CMV-seronegative.

The chain uses TRBV15 and TRBJ2-7, with D tentatively TRBD2 (5 bases). The CDR3 covers 13 residues. Germline values: CDR1 LNHNV, CDR2 YYDKDF (reference sequence). The V end lost 6 bases, the J end lost 6 bases, and 15 bases lay between the germline ends. CDR3 bases: TGTGCCACCAGTATCAGCGGAGCGTTCGAGCAGTACTTC. Its translation: CATSISGAFEQYF. The variable domain in full, with the rest retrieved from reference TRBV15 and TRBJ2-7, is DAMVIQNPRYQVTQFGKPVTLSCSQTLNHNVMYWYQQKSSQAPKLLFHYYDKDFNNEADTPDNFQSRRPNTSFCFLDIRSPGLGDTAMYLCATSISGAFEQYFGPGTRLTVT.

The chain links TRBV5-4 to TRBJ2-1; 9 bases are a match to TRBD2. The CDR3 sequence is 13 residues long. The V segment lost 4 bases and the J segment 8 bases; nucleotides outside the gene matches: 4. Per germline, CDR1 SGHNT and CDR2 YYREEE (reference sequence). CDR3 loop: CASSPGLADEQFF. DNA for the CDR3: TGTGCCAGCAGCCCGGGACTAGCCGATGAGCAGTTCTTC.

In the case of this clone: Other DNA sequences in the sample encode the same CDR3. The rearrangement links TRBV6-4 to TRBJ1-1, with D unresolved. This CDR3 has 13 residues. Germline V CDR1 and CDR2: MRHNA, SNTAGT. Deletions cut 3 bases from V and 0 bases from J, with 5 bases between. In DNA form, the CDR3 reads TGTGCCAGCAGTGAGTCCGTGAACACTGAAGCTTTCTTT. It encodes CASSESVNTEAFF.

This clone occurred once. The V call is TRBV18, the J call TRBJ1-4, with 9 bases aligning to TRBD1. Germline V gene sequence: CDR1 KGHSH, CDR2 LQKENI. The CDR3 covers 17 residues. J lost 7 bases, V lost 4 bases, and 13 bases had no gene match. The CDR3 loop reads CASSHVPGQGRGEKLFF. CDR3 nucleotides: TGTGCCAGCTCACACGTCCCGGGACAGGGCCGGGGTGAAAAACTGTTTTTT.

The chain recombines TRBV30 with TRBJ1-1, with TRBD1 matching 8 bases. V trimming: 0 bases; J trimming: 11 bases; junction bases outside the gene matches: 23. The CDR3 is made up of 18 amino acids. Germline V gene data show CDR1 as GTSNPN and CDR2 as SVGIG (reference sequence). The CDR3 nucleotides are TGTGCCTGGAGTGTACTGAAGCCCCAGGGACAGGCCAGGGAATTGGCTTTCTTT. The encoded protein is CAWSVLKPQGQARELAFF.

V usage is TRBV28 and J usage is TRBJ1-5, with a possible D match to TRBD1 (5 bases). Germline V gives CDR1 MDHEN, CDR2 SYDVKM. Trimming stripped 4 bases from V and 2 bases from J, with 15 bases between. There are 16 residues in the CDR3. CDR3 sequence (DNA): TGTGCCAGCAGTTCTCCGACAGTCGGTCGCAATCAGCCCCAGCATTTT. This gives the protein CASSSPTVGRNQPQHF.

The chain uses TRBV11-2 and TRBJ1-2, with 7 bases identical to TRBD1. The V gene end was trimmed by 5 bases and the J gene end by 4 bases; junction bases not matched to a gene: 10. The CDR3 covers 15 residues. Germline V lookup: CDR1 SGHAT, CDR2 FQNNGV. DNA for the CDR3: TGTGCCAGCAGCGGATCCCGGGACAGCTCCTATGGCTACACCTTC. Protein product: CASSGSRDSSYGYTF.

By frequency in the sample, this clone is medium-sized. This chain uses TRBV9 with TRBJ1-1; the match to TRBD1 covers 7 bases. Germline CDR1 is SGDLS and CDR2 is YYNGEE. The length of the CDR3 is 14 residues. V lost 4 bases, J lost 3 bases, and 6 bases stayed unmatched. DNA for the CDR3: TGTGCCAGCAGCCCAAACAGGGGTGACACTGAAGCTTTCTTT. It encodes CASSPNRGDTEAFF.

The chain combines TRBV2 with TRBJ2-4; possibly TRBD2 for D (5 bases). This CDR3 contains 16 residues. V lost 3 bases and J lost 3, with 15 bases in between. Germline V gene data show CDR1 as SNHLY and CDR2 as FYNNEI. The CDR3 sequence is CASSERLTTNKNIQYF. Written as DNA, the CDR3 is TGTGCCAGCAGTGAGAGACTAACCACCAACAAAAACATTCAGTACTTC.

The V call is TRBV7-3, the J call TRBJ2-5; perhaps TRBD1 as D (6 bases). This CDR3 spans 14 amino acids. Trimming removed 0 bases from V and 7 bases from J, with 12 bases in between. CDR1 SGHTA and CDR2 FQGTGA come from the germline V gene. The DNA for the CDR3 is TGTGCCAGCAGCTTAACAGGGGGTCCGGGGACCCAGTACTTC. This encodes CASSLTGGPGTQYF.

This clone was detected once. The gene calls are TRBV29-1 and TRBJ2-7, with 9 bases aligning to TRBD2. The CDR3 is 13 residues long. V gave up 4 bases and J gave up 4 bases; unmatched junction bases: 5. The germline CDR1 and CDR2 sequences are SQVTM and ANQGSEA. CDR3: CSVVSGSRYEQYF. CDR3 sequence (DNA): TGCAGCGTTGTTAGCGGGAGTCGGTACGAGCAGTACTTC.

This chain joins TRBV6-1 and TRBJ1-1, with D possibly matching TRBD1 (6 bases). CDR3 size: 15 residues. Germline V gives CDR1 MNHNS, CDR2 SASEGT. The germline V and J ends were trimmed by 8 bases and 5 bases, with 21 bases remaining between them. The CDR3, as DNA: TGTGCCAGCGGGGGGGCCAAGGGGTTGTGGACTGAAGCTTTCTTT. Translated, it gives CASGGAKGLWTEAFF.

The chain couples TRBV7-2 to TRBJ2-5, with TRBD2 identical over 9 bases. The CDR3 totals 15 residues. V lost 5 bases and J lost 4; bases outside the gene matches: 8. Germline lookup yields CDR1 SGHTA and CDR2 FQGNSA. CDR3 sequence reads: CASSLLAGTGETQYF. CDR3 bases: TGTGCCAGCAGCCTCCTAGCGGGAACCGGAGAGACCCAGTACTTC.